Shown below are 8 T cell receptor beta chains from a single sample sequenced in a study of blood T cell repertoires in COVID-19 (dated by TCRdb to about 2020). The library was obtained by the immunoSEQ multiplex PCR assay. As stored in TCRdb, this immuneACCESS dataset retains in-frame rearrangements with V and J assigned. A fraction of the clones does not appear; measured against another copy, unresolved V genes explain less than half of the discrepancy, and the remainder lacks a known reason. The sample includes hundreds of thousands of clones, with around 87% observed a single time. The ten largest clonotypes hold approximately 2.2% of the sample. The sequenced sample consisted of peripheral blood. The receptors here all came from a woman aged 30 to 39 who had recovered from COVID-19.

V usage is TRBV2 and J usage is TRBJ1-5, with 11 positions matching TRBD1. Germline lookup yields CDR1 SNHLY and CDR2 FYNNEI. This CDR3 comprises 15 residues. Losses at the gene ends were 6 bases for V and 1 base for J; bases not matched to a gene: 2. CDR3 sequence (DNA): TGTGCCAGCAGGAGGACAGGGGGCAGCAATCAGCCCCAGCATTTT. Translating it yields CASRRTGGSNQPQHF.

The J gene is TRBJ2-2, the V gene TRBV2; 15 bases agree with TRBD2. This CDR3 has 15 amino acids. V was clipped by 11 bases and J by 0 bases; unmatched bases: 1. Germline CDR1 SNHLY, CDR2 FYNNEI. The CDR3 region is CAGTSGGPNTGELFF. CDR3 nucleotide sequence: TGTGCCGGGACTAGCGGGGGGCCGAACACCGGGGAGCTGTTTTTT.

This chain links TRBV19 with TRBJ1-1; D perhaps matches TRBD1 (5 bases). V was trimmed by 9 bases and J by 1 base, leaving 15 bases between them. The CDR3 has 14 residues. Germline lookup yields CDR1 LNHDA and CDR2 SQIVND (reference sequence). The DNA of the CDR3 is TGTGCCAGCAACAGCGGGAGGGGGAACACTGAAGCTTTCTTT. It codes for CASNSGRGNTEAFF.

The rearrangement uses TRBV28 and TRBJ2-3, with D unresolved. Trimming shortened V by 2 bases and J by 4 bases, and 7 bases separated the two germline ends. The CDR3 covers 13 residues. Germline loops: CDR1 MDHEN, CDR2 SYDVKM. DNA of the CDR3: TGTGCCAGCAGTTTACTCTCGTCAGATACGCAGTATTTT. It encodes CASSLLSSDTQYF.

This clone was counted between two and nine times. The rearrangement joins TRBV11-2 to TRBJ1-5; D not resolved. Germline values: CDR1 SGHAT, CDR2 FQNNGV. Trimming removed 3 bases at V and 6 bases at J, with 15 bases between. The CDR3 extends over 15 amino acids. The CDR3 is CASSFGTGNGQPQHF. CDR3 nucleotide sequence: TGTGCCAGCAGCTTCGGCACCGGGAACGGTCAGCCCCAGCATTTT.

This chain joins TRBV27 and TRBJ1-6; 8 nucleotides agree with TRBD1. Germline V gene sequence: CDR1 MNHEY, CDR2 SMNVEV (reference sequence). The CDR3 has 16 residues. V was pared by 5 bases and J by 7 bases, with 10 bases of the junction left unmatched. The CDR3 here is CASSKLLDRANSPLHF. Written as DNA, the CDR3 is TGTGCCAGCAGTAAGCTCTTGGACAGGGCCAATTCACCCCTCCACTTT.

The chain uses TRBV18 and TRBJ1-2; TRBD1 might be the D (6 bases). Germline V lookup: CDR1 KGHSH, CDR2 LQKENI. The CDR3 has 15 residues. Trimming stripped 3 bases from V and 7 bases from J, with 18 bases between. CDR3 in amino acids: CASSPEFGGARGYTF. In DNA, the CDR3 is TGTGCCAGCTCACCGGAGTTTGGGGGGGCGCGTGGCTACACCTTC.

The CDR3 protein is CASSPLPGAASYGYTF. CDR3 sequence (DNA): TGTGCCAGCAGTCCACTTCCGGGAGCCGCATCTTATGGCTACACCTTC. The chain uses TRBV27 and TRBJ1-2; D ambiguous. Between the trimmed V and J ends, which lost 5 bases and 5 bases, there was a span of 21 bases. The germline CDR1 and CDR2 sequences are MNHEY and SMNVEV (reference sequence). The CDR3 is made up of 16 amino acids.